A single sample gave rise to the 24 T cell receptor beta chains below, sequenced in a study of T cell responses to AZD1222 COVID-19 vaccine. Sequencing used immunoSEQ multiplex PCR; TCRdb keeps in-frame clones, though not all of them. The sample yields 160,000 or so clones, about 88% seen once. This sample comprised peripheral blood, obtained on day 0 of AZD1222 vaccination. These receptors were taken from an adult in good health.

This clone was seen once. This chain connects TRBV3-1 (or the pseudogene TRBV3-2) to TRBJ1-1; possible D gene TRBD1, 6 bases. The length of the CDR3 is 13 residues. V was cut by 1 base and J by 7 bases, with 10 bases left in between. Germline loops: CDR1 LGHDT, CDR2 YNNKEL (reference sequence). CDR3 region: CASSQGLGGEAFF. The DNA of the CDR3 is TGTGCCAGCAGCCAAGGTTTAGGGGGTGAAGCTTTCTTT.

The genes are TRBV9 and TRBJ1-3; the D is unclear. V gave up 0 bases and J gave up 0 bases, with 7 bases separating them. This CDR3 is built from 15 residues. Germline CDR1 is SGDLS and CDR2 is YYNGEE. The CDR3 DNA reads TGTGCCAGCAGCGTAGAGGAGAGCTCTGGAAACACCATATATTTT. Translated: CASSVEESSGNTIYF.

The chain links TRBV11-2 to TRBJ2-7, with D possibly TRBD2 on 6 matching bases. The germline V gene has CDR1 SGHAT and CDR2 FQNNGV. V lost 5 bases and J lost 4, with 9 bases in between. The CDR3 loop spans 12 amino acids. The CDR3 region is CASSRSGYEQYF. DNA for the CDR3: TGTGCCAGCAGCCGTAGCGGTTACGAGCAGTACTTC.

The chain uses TRBV6-5 and TRBJ2-7, with D uncertain. Germline V gene lookup returns CDR1 MNHEY and CDR2 SVGAGI. The CDR3 has 13 residues. Trimming left V 2 bases short and J 2 bases short, with 7 bases between. The CDR3 nucleotides read TGTGCCAGCAGTTACAGGGTTACCTACGAGCAGTACTTC. Protein sequence: CASSYRVTYEQYF.

The J gene is TRBJ1-5, the V gene TRBV19; 7 nucleotides align to TRBD1. CDR1 and CDR2 (germline): LNHDA, SQIVND (reference sequence). The junction had 5 bases not matched to a gene; V was cut back by 3 bases and J by 0 bases. The CDR3 consists of 16 residues. The CDR3 loop reads CASSIVQGVSNQPQHF. Written as DNA, the CDR3 is TGTGCCAGTAGTATCGTCCAGGGGGTTAGCAATCAGCCCCAGCATTTT. Combining the CDR3 with reference TRBV19 and TRBJ1-5 gives the whole variable domain DGGITQSPKYLFRKEGQNVTLSCEQNLNHDAMYWYRQDPGQGLRLIYYSQIVNDFQKGDIAEGYSVSREKKESFPLTVTSAQKNPTAFYLCASSIVQGVSNQPQHFGDGTRLSIL.

J is TRBJ1-2 and V is TRBV28; a possible D gene is TRBD1 (6 bases). V lost 9 bases and J 0 bases, leaving 11 bases between the germline ends. Germline CDR1 and CDR2: MDHEN and SYDVKM. The CDR3 is 13 amino acids. The CDR3 DNA reads TGTGCCAGTAGGGGGTTAGCTAACTATGGCTACACCTTC. It is translated as CASRGLANYGYTF.

This clone appeared a single time. In DNA form, the CDR3 reads TGTGCCAGCAGCTTAGTAGGTTACACCGGGGAGCTGTTTTTT. Translated: CASSLVGYTGELFF. V gene TRBV7-2 combines with J gene TRBJ2-2; D remains ambiguous. The V gene lost 1 base and the J gene lost 3 bases, with 6 bases spanning the gap. The germline V gene encodes CDR1 SGHTA and CDR2 FQGNSA. The CDR3 length is 14 residues.

The CDR3 DNA reads TGTGCCAGCAGCCAAGATTTGGCAGGCGAGACCCAGTACTTC. This gives the protein CASSQDLAGETQYF. The genes are TRBV4-2 and TRBJ2-5; no firm D call. CDR3 length: 14 residues. Trimming cost V 0 bases and J 5 bases, with 10 bases left between them. Germline CDR1 and CDR2: LGHNA and YNFKEQ.

The count of this clone is one. This rearrangement joins TRBV9 to TRBJ2-3, with TRBD2 matching over 9 bases. Germline trimming cut 0 bases from V and 2 bases from J; bases unmatched to any gene: 4. The V gene's germline CDR1 is SGDLS and CDR2 YYNGEE. CDR3 length: 16 residues. Here the CDR3 DNA reads TGTGCCAGCAGCGTAGTAGGACTAGCGATCACAGATACGCAGTATTTT. Its translation is CASSVVGLAITDTQYF.

The V gene is TRBV6-1, the J gene TRBJ2-7, with 7 bases aligning to TRBD2. Trimming took 5 bases from V and 2 from J; bases not matched to a gene: 3. The CDR3 totals 13 residues. CDR1 is MNHNS and CDR2 is SASEGT in the germline V gene. The CDR3 region has the DNA TGTGCCAGCAGTCGGGGGGAAACCTACGAGCAGTACTTC. It specifies CASSRGETYEQYF.

This clone was counted between two and nine times. The rearrangement uses TRBV3-1 (or the pseudogene TRBV3-2) and TRBJ1-1; 11 nucleotides line up with TRBD1. Per the germline V gene, CDR1 is LGHDT and CDR2 is YNNKEL (reference sequence). Trimming cost V 0 bases and J 1 base; bases outside gene matches: 7. This CDR3 is 18 amino acids long. The DNA of the CDR3 is TGTGCCAGCAGCCAAGATCCCCGGACAGGGGGCTGGAACACTGAAGCTTTCTTT. It yields the protein CASSQDPRTGGWNTEAFF.

The chain is built from TRBV2 and TRBJ2-7; D ambiguous. V was trimmed by 4 bases and J by 7 bases, leaving 17 bases between them. The germline V gene encodes CDR1 SNHLY and CDR2 FYNNEI. The CDR3 consists of 14 residues. CDR3 loop: CASSGQAELGEQYV. The CDR3, as DNA: TGTGCCAGCAGTGGGCAGGCCGAGCTAGGGGAGCAGTACGTC.

The chain is built from TRBV20-1 and TRBJ2-5; D uncertain. Per the germline V gene, CDR1 is DFQATT and CDR2 is SNEGSKA (reference sequence). The CDR3 contains 11 residues. V was cut by 3 bases and J by 4 bases, with 6 bases left in between. CDR3 residues: CSARMGETQYF. In DNA, the CDR3 is TGCAGTGCTAGGATGGGAGAGACCCAGTACTTC.

The V gene is TRBV11-2, the J gene TRBJ2-5; the match to TRBD2 covers 12 bases. Germline V gene lookup returns CDR1 SGHAT and CDR2 FQNNGV. Trimming took 3 bases from V and 1 from J; bases not matched to a gene: 6. The CDR3 covers 17 residues. The CDR3 sequence is CASSLPTSGGPQETQYF. The CDR3 DNA is TGTGCCAGCAGCTTGCCGACTAGCGGGGGACCCCAAGAGACCCAGTACTTC.

This clone was seen a handful of times. V gene TRBV11-2 combines with J gene TRBJ1-2; D possibly corresponds to TRBD1 (5 bases). The CDR3 has 16 residues. V gave up 4 bases and J gave up 2 bases, with 17 bases separating them. CDR1 and CDR2 (germline): SGHAT, FQNNGV. CDR3 nucleotides: TGTGCCAGCAGCTCCGAGGCCGGGGCTAGGAACTATGGCTACACCTTC. It translates to CASSSEAGARNYGYTF.

This clone showed up just once. The chain links TRBV29-1 to TRBJ1-2, with TRBD1 matching over 10 bases. The CDR3 has 11 amino acids. The germline V gene has CDR1 SQVTM and CDR2 ANQGSEA. V gave up 4 bases and J gave up 13 bases; unmatched junction bases: 6. CDR3 amino acids: CSVAGTGVRTF. The CDR3 nucleotides are TGCAGCGTTGCAGGGACAGGGGTACGCACCTTC.

This chain links TRBV7-2 with TRBJ2-1; D possibly corresponds to TRBD2 (7 bases). Germline CDR1 SGHTA, CDR2 FQGNSA. Trimming cost V 9 bases and J 2 bases, with 14 bases left between them. The CDR3 consists of 14 residues. Here the CDR3 reads CASRGAGAYNEQFF. Here the CDR3 DNA reads TGTGCCAGTCGGGGGGCGGGAGCCTACAATGAGCAGTTCTTC.

V is TRBV28 and J is TRBJ1-6; TRBD1 matches 8 bases. The germline V gene has CDR1 MDHEN and CDR2 SYDVKM. The CDR3 loop spans 14 amino acids. V was pared by 7 bases and J by 5 bases, with 4 bases of the junction left unmatched. CDR3 protein: CASNSQGDNSPLHF. The CDR3 nucleotides read TGTGCCAGCAACTCACAGGGGGATAATTCACCCCTCCACTTT. Complete variable domain (other parts from reference TRBV28 and TRBJ1-6): DVKVTQSSRYLVKRTGEKVFLECVQDMDHENMFWYRQDPGLGLRLIYFSYDVKMKEKGDIPEGYSVSREKKERFSLILESASTNQTSMYLCASNSQGDNSPLHFGNGTRLTVT.

This chain links TRBV5-1 with TRBJ2-3, with D possibly called TRBD1 or TRBD2 (5 bases each). Germline CDR1 is SGHRS and CDR2 is YFSETQ. V was trimmed by 6 bases and J by 5 bases, leaving 16 bases between them. This CDR3 region has 14 residues. For the CDR3, the DNA is TGCGCCAGCACCCGGGGCAGCCCTATAGATACGCAGTATTTT. Encoded protein: CASTRGSPIDTQYF.

To note about this clone: Different DNA sequences within this sample yield the same CDR3. V usage is TRBV4-2 and J usage is TRBJ2-3; D may be TRBD2 (5 bases). V gave up 1 base and J gave up 4 bases, with 9 bases separating them. This CDR3 has 14 amino acids. Germline-derived CDR1 and CDR2 are LGHNA and YNFKEQ. The CDR3: CASSQGTSADTQYF. CDR3 coding DNA: TGTGCCAGCAGCCAAGGGACTTCTGCAGATACGCAGTATTTT.

The gene calls are TRBV7-6 and TRBJ2-7; D is ambiguous. The V end lost 10 bases, the J end lost 5 bases, and 12 bases lay between the germline ends. This CDR3 is built from 11 residues. CDR1 and CDR2 (germline): SGHVS, FNYEAQ. The CDR3 loop is CATQPAHEQYV. CDR3 nucleotide sequence: TGTGCCACCCAACCGGCCCACGAGCAGTACGTC.

The chain uses TRBV6-5 and TRBJ2-5, with TRBD1 as a possible D gene (6 bases). The V and J ends lost 7 bases and 5 bases respectively, with 14 bases between them. The CDR3 contains 13 residues. CDR1 and CDR2 from the germline V gene are MNHEY and SVGAGI. CDR3 in DNA: TGTGCCAGCAACAGGGTGACTGGGGAGACCCAGTACTTC. Amino acid sequence: CASNRVTGETQYF.

V usage is TRBV10-3 and J usage is TRBJ1-2; tentatively, D is TRBD1 (6 bases). Germline CDR1 reads ENHRY; CDR2 reads SYGVKD. CDR3 size: 13 residues. V was pared by 0 bases and J by 8 bases, with 10 bases between. The CDR3 is CAISESPGEGYTF. The CDR3, as DNA: TGTGCCATCAGTGAGTCTCCAGGGGAGGGCTACACCTTC.

V gene TRBV27 combines with J gene TRBJ1-1; 7 nucleotides line up with TRBD1. Germline CDR1 and CDR2: MNHEY and SMNVEV (reference sequence). V was pared by 3 bases and J by 4 bases, with 5 bases of the junction left unmatched. The CDR3 totals 14 residues. CDR3 bases: TGTGCCAGCAGTTTGGTGCAGGGGGGCACTGAAGCTTTCTTT. Translating gives CASSLVQGGTEAFF.